This TCR beta chain came from a study of control samples from healthy donors and cancer patients. Sequencing was performed with immunoSEQ multiplex PCR; in TCRdb, only in-frame clones are kept and a portion is missing. The sample yields under 140,000 clones, 70% to 90% seen once. The CDR3 covers 16 residues. V was pared by 4 bases and J by 0 bases, with 12 bases between. Germline CDR1 reads LGHDT; CDR2 reads YNNKEL (reference sequence). This clone was recorded once. Sequencing used PBMCs. J is TRBJ2-2 and V is TRBV3-1 (or the pseudogene TRBV3-2); weak D call: TRBD2 (5 bases). This receptor was obtained from a woman aged 55-69 years with lung cancer. The CDR3 spells CASSRTRGANTGELFF. Written as DNA, the CDR3 is TGTGCCAGCAGCCGGACCCGGGGAGCGAACACCGGGGAGCTGTTTTTT.